Below, 14 T cell receptor beta chains from the same sample are listed, as sequenced in a study of blood T cell repertoires in COVID-19 (dated by TCRdb to 2019 to 2021). Libraries were built with the immunoSEQ multiplex PCR assay. What TCRdb holds here is the immuneACCESS table cut down to in-frame rearrangements. Part of the clones is not present; checked against another copy, under half of the missing clones reflect an unresolved V gene, and the others are unexplained. Counted in this sample were some 340,000 clones; 75% to 90% of them appeared once. Around 5.1% of the sample goes to the ten largest clones. The sequenced material came from PBMCs or T cells enriched from blood (not recorded which). The receptors originated from a woman aged 50 to 60 who had recovered from COVID-19.

The rearrangement uses TRBV7-2 and TRBJ1-5, with a tentative D call TRBD1 (5 bases). The V gene lost 3 bases and the J gene lost 6 bases, with 18 bases spanning the gap. The CDR3 runs to 16 residues. Germline CDR1 is SGHTA and CDR2 is FQGNSA. The CDR3: CASSFTGGKFSQPQHF. The DNA for the CDR3 is TGTGCCAGCAGCTTTACGGGGGGAAAGTTTAGTCAGCCCCAGCATTTT.

This clone showed up just a few times. This chain uses TRBV6-2 or TRBV6-3 with TRBJ1-4; D is uncertain. Per the germline V gene, CDR1 is MNHEY and CDR2 is SVGEGT. This CDR3 comprises 14 residues. V lost 0 bases and J 5 bases, leaving 7 bases between the germline ends. The CDR3, as DNA: TGTGCCAGCAGTTACTCGACTTCGAATGAAAAACTGTTTTTT. Translating it yields CASSYSTSNEKLFF.

The CDR3 loop is CASSRGSGRQPQHF. DNA of the CDR3: TGTGCCAGTAGTAGGGGCAGTGGCAGACAGCCCCAGCATTTT. This chain links TRBV19 with TRBJ1-5, with D possibly TRBD1 on 5 matching bases. Germline V CDR1 and CDR2: LNHDA, SQIVND (reference sequence). The CDR3 has 14 residues. The germline V and J ends were trimmed by 4 bases and 7 bases, with 14 bases remaining between them.

This clone was picked up many times. This rearrangement joins TRBV7-8 to TRBJ1-5, with D perhaps matching TRBD1 (6 bases). The germline CDR1 and CDR2 sequences are SGHVS and FQNEAQ. Between the trimmed V and J ends, which lost 4 bases and 6 bases, there was a span of 19 bases. This CDR3 has 16 amino acids. As DNA, the CDR3 is TGTGCCAGCAGCTGGGGGACACCTCAAGGGAGTCAGCCCCAGCATTTT. Protein: CASSWGTPQGSQPQHF.

The chain has TRBV14 and TRBJ2-1; 7 bases are a match to TRBD1. The CDR3 runs to 15 residues. Trimming at V came to 1 base and at J to 10 bases, leaving 10 bases not matched to a gene. Looked up from germline, CDR1 is SGHDN and CDR2 is FVKESK. The DNA of the CDR3 is TGTGCCAGCAGCCAAGGGTCAGGGGGTTGGGAGGAGCAGTTCTTC. Translated: CASSQGSGGWEEQFF.

V usage is TRBV30 and J usage is TRBJ1-4; D might be TRBD1 (6 bases). The CDR3 is 13 residues long. Germline CDR1 reads GTSNPN; CDR2 reads SVGIG (reference sequence). With 5 bases removed from V and 3 bases from J, the gap between germline ends came to 10 bases. This CDR3 is CAWAGVPNEKLFF. CDR3 sequence (DNA): TGTGCCTGGGCAGGGGTGCCTAATGAAAAACTGTTTTTT.

The chain employs TRBV3-1 (or the pseudogene TRBV3-2) and TRBJ2-1; TRBD2 matches 9 bases. The CDR3 sequence is 17 residues long. In germline, CDR1 is LGHDT, CDR2 YNNKEL (reference sequence). V lost 4 bases to trimming and J lost 5 bases; unmatched junction nucleotides: 12. The CDR3 bases are TGTGCCAGCAGCCGCCGACAGGACCGACTAGCGGACAATGAGCAGTTCTTC. It yields the protein CASSRRQDRLADNEQFF.

The chain links TRBV5-8 to TRBJ1-5; 9 bases are a match to TRBD1. The CDR3 totals 14 residues. Germline V gives CDR1 SGHTS, CDR2 YDEGEE. Germline trimming cut 3 bases from V and 6 bases from J; bases unmatched to any gene: 4. The CDR3 reads CASSSNRGRQPQHF. The CDR3 region has the DNA TGTGCCAGCAGCTCCAACAGGGGGCGTCAGCCCCAGCATTTT.

The J gene is TRBJ1-2, the V gene TRBV15; TRBD1 matches at 10 bases. Germline V gene data show CDR1 as LNHNV and CDR2 as YYDKDF (reference sequence). The CDR3 totals 14 residues. With 0 bases clipped from V and 8 bases from J, the junction kept 3 bases outside the gene matches. This chain's CDR3 is CATSRDKTGGGYTF. As DNA, the CDR3 is TGTGCCACCAGCAGAGATAAGACAGGGGGCGGCTACACCTTC.

The count of this clone is one. CDR3: CASSLSIGTGLNYGYTF. CDR3 sequence (DNA): TGTGCCAGCAGTTTATCGATCGGGACAGGGCTCAACTATGGCTACACCTTC. The gene calls are TRBV27 and TRBJ1-2; 9 nucleotides line up with TRBD1. J gave up 2 bases and V 0 bases, and 7 bases lay outside the gene matches. Germline V gives CDR1 MNHEY, CDR2 SMNVEV (reference sequence). The CDR3 loop spans 17 amino acids.

This CDR3 is CASSLAGTDSNYGYTF. In nucleotides, the CDR3 is TGTGCCAGCTCACTCGCCGGGACAGATTCTAACTATGGCTACACCTTC. V is TRBV18 and J is TRBJ1-2, with TRBD1 matching 7 bases. Germline V gives CDR1 KGHSH, CDR2 LQKENI. CDR3 length: 16 amino acids. V trimming: 4 bases; J trimming: 0 bases; junction bases outside the gene matches: 8.

The genes are TRBV7-6 and TRBJ2-2; 7 positions agree with TRBD2. Germline assignment: CDR1 SGHVS and CDR2 FNYEAQ. This CDR3 is built from 19 residues. Trimming removed 2 bases from V and 7 bases from J; junction bases left unmatched: 19. The CDR3 loop is CASSLYGRGLREGIGELFF. In nucleotides, the CDR3 is TGTGCCAGCAGCTTATATGGGAGGGGACTCAGGGAAGGAATCGGGGAGCTGTTTTTT.

The chain uses TRBV28 and TRBJ1-5, with TRBD1 matching 11 bases. The CDR3 has 14 amino acids. The V segment lost 5 bases and the J segment 7 bases; nucleotides outside the gene matches: 4. Germline-derived CDR1 and CDR2 are MDHEN and SYDVKM. The CDR3: CASSTGQGDQPQHF. The CDR3 region has the DNA TGTGCCAGCAGTACGGGACAGGGGGACCAGCCCCAGCATTTT.

The chain couples TRBV30 to TRBJ2-1; 7 bases are shared with TRBD2. Unmatched junction bases numbered 4, after V lost 3 bases and J lost 2 bases. The germline V gene has CDR1 GTSNPN and CDR2 SVGIG (reference sequence). This CDR3 region has 14 residues. CDR3: CAWSRGEPYNEQFF. The CDR3 region has the DNA TGTGCCTGGAGCCGGGGGGAACCCTACAATGAGCAGTTCTTC.